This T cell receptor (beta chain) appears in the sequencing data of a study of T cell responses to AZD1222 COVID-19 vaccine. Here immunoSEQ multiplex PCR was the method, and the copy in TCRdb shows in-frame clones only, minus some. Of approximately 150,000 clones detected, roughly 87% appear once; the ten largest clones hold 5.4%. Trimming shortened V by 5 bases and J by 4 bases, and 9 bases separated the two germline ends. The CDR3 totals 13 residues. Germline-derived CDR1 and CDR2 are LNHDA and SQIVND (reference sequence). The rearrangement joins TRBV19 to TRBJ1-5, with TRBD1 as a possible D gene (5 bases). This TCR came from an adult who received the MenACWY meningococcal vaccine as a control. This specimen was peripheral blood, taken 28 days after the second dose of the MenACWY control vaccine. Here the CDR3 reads CASSRQPNQPQHF. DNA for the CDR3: TGTGCCAGTAGTCGACAGCCAAATCAGCCCCAGCATTTT.